This TCR beta chain was recorded in a study of T-cell memory formation after mild COVID-19. Via MiXCR, TCRdb re-called the 5' RACE reads, giving one row per CDR3 protein. The sample has around 80,000 distinct CDR3 sequences; roughly 14% are singletons. With regard to this clonotype: Its cognate antigen is unknown.

Study outcomes and limitations: Within pre-infection memory, some responding clones were found, suggesting cross-reactive memory joined.

Trimming took 5 bases from V and 2 from J; bases not matched to a gene: 4. CDR1 and CDR2 from the germline V gene are SGHRS and YFSETQ. The CDR3 has 14 amino acids. Sequencing was performed on PBMCs or a T cell subset sorted from them (not recorded which). The receptor comes from an adult woman who had mild COVID-19 (a few samples of this study predate the infection). Cell type and time point are not known. This chain connects TRBV5-1 to TRBJ2-7, with TRBD1 matching 10 bases. CDR3 sequence (DNA): TGCGCCAGCAGAAACGGACAGGGGGCCTACGAGCAGTACTTC. As protein: CASRNGQGAYEQYF.